This T cell receptor (beta chain) was documented in a study of tumor-infiltrating lymphocytes in primary liver carcinoma. Overall study: Patients comprised men and women whose ages fell between 30 and 69 years. The study obtained roughly 3.65 to 7.13 million productive TCRbeta reads per sample, similar across tissue types.

As for this clonotype: A much larger clone lies one base from this, so it may be a read error.

Synthesis of TCR beta cDNA was carried out from about 0.55 ug total RNA with a constant-region primer. ARM-PCR, slightly modified, supplied the TCR beta libraries through three nested multiplex PCR rounds. Running 9 to 11 cycles apiece, the first two PCR rounds relied on TRBV1-TRBV30 forward primers together with a C-beta reverse primer. TCRdb independently ran MiXCR on the multiplex PCR reads; one entry per CDR3 protein. Of 55,000 or so distinct CDR3 sequences in the sample, about two thirds were seen once. From unsorted bulk tissue weighing about 20-31 mg, DNA and RNA were co-extracted. Germline V gene data show CDR1 as SGHTA and CDR2 as FQGTGA. The CDR3 is 15 amino acids.

This sequence originates from a man aged 35 to 55 with primary liver carcinoma and hepatitis B virus infection. The rearrangement links TRBV7-3 to TRBJ2-1; 7 bases fit TRBD2. The specimen sequenced was liver tumor tissue from sampling region 2. The sample's subset: tumor region T2, inferior pole. The CDR3 coding sequence is TGTGCCAGCAGTGAGGGGAGGGGAGGGTACAATGAGCGGTTCTTC. Residues: CASSEGRGGYNERFF.